The rows below give T cell receptor beta chains drawn from one sample of a study of T cell repertoires in cytomegalovirus infection. No cognate antigen is known for these TCRs. MiXCR was run by TCRdb on the reads, yielding one entry per CDR3 protein. Here the sample spans approximately 49,000 distinct CDR3 sequences, around 18% being singletons. Sequencing was performed on CD8+ T cells from cultured PBMCs, taken from culture after CMV antigen stimulation. The receptors here all came from a human donor in good health (CMV status not recorded). Some clones in this sample may be carry-over from other donors' samples. CDR3s include the opening cysteine and the closing phenylalanine or tryptophan. D genes are given only for firm matches. A row's size may be missing; if present it is once, few, many or a size class.

CDR3aa: CASSSLDGTQYF; CDR3nt: TGTGCCAGCAGTTCACTGGACGGGACCCAGTACTTC; abundance: .; j_gene: TRBJ2-5; v_gene: TRBV28; d_gene: .
CDR3aa: CASSQDPRTPYLTTDTQYF; CDR3nt: TGCGCCAGCAGCCAAGACCCCCGGACACCCTACCTTACCACAGATACGCAGTATTTT; abundance: .; j_gene: TRBJ2-3; v_gene: TRBV4-1; d_gene: .
CDR3aa: CASSQDRGQAQNTEAFF; CDR3nt: TGCGCCAGCAGCCAAGATCGCGGTCAGGCCCAAAACACTGAAGCTTTCTTT; abundance: many; j_gene: TRBJ1-1; v_gene: TRBV4-1; d_gene: .
CDR3aa: CASSFEQGYRDTQYF; CDR3nt: TGTGCCAGCAGTTTTGAACAGGGGTATCGAGATACGCAGTATTTT; abundance: .; j_gene: TRBJ2-3; v_gene: TRBV12-3/TRBV12-4; d_gene: TRBD1
CDR3aa: CASSQERGSYEQYF; CDR3nt: TGCGCCAGCAGCCAAGAGAGGGGTTCCTACGAGCAGTACTTC; abundance: many; j_gene: TRBJ2-7; v_gene: TRBV4-3; d_gene: .
CDR3aa: CAISWGTDRHLSSYNEQFF; CDR3nt: TGTGCCATCTCCTGGGGAACGGACCGGCACCTCAGCTCCTACAATGAGCAGTTCTTC; abundance: medium-sized; j_gene: TRBJ2-1; v_gene: TRBV7-9; d_gene: .
CDR3aa: CASSYYKHEQYF; CDR3nt: TGTGCCAGCAGTTACTACAAACACGAGCAGTACTTC; abundance: .; j_gene: TRBJ2-7; v_gene: TRBV6-6; d_gene: .
CDR3aa: CASSLAGDRAYEQYF; CDR3nt: TGTGCCAGCAGCTTAGCAGGTGACAGAGCCTACGAGCAGTACTTC; abundance: few; j_gene: TRBJ2-7; v_gene: TRBV11-2; d_gene: .
CDR3aa: CASSYRDQGKYEQYF; CDR3nt: TGTGCCAGCAGTTATCGGGACCAAGGGAAGTACGAGCAGTACTTC; abundance: once; j_gene: TRBJ2-7; v_gene: TRBV6-2/TRBV6-3; d_gene: .
CDR3aa: CASSFGGNQPQHF; CDR3nt: TGTGCCAGCAGCTTTGGGGGCAATCAGCCCCAGCATTTT; abundance: many; j_gene: TRBJ1-5; v_gene: TRBV7-2; d_gene: .
CDR3aa: CASSLKPGYNEQFF; CDR3nt: TGTGCCAGCAGCTTAAAACCGGGCTACAATGAGCAGTTCTTC; abundance: .; j_gene: TRBJ2-1; v_gene: TRBV7-2; d_gene: .
CDR3aa: CASSSGQGDGQPQHF; CDR3nt: TGTGCCAGCAGCTCGGGACAGGGGGACGGACAGCCCCAGCATTTT; abundance: many; j_gene: TRBJ1-5; v_gene: TRBV11-2; d_gene: TRBD1
CDR3aa: CATRGRSYGYTF; CDR3nt: TGTGCCACCAGGGGACGTAGCTATGGCTACACCTTC; abundance: once; j_gene: TRBJ1-2; v_gene: TRBV25-1; d_gene: .
CDR3aa: CASSSPTYKGGEQFF; CDR3nt: TGTGCCAGCAGCTCCCCGACTTATAAGGGGGGTGAGCAGTTCTTC; abundance: .; j_gene: TRBJ2-1; v_gene: TRBV7-9; d_gene: .
CDR3aa: CATRLAGVEQYF; CDR3nt: TGTGCCACCCGGCTAGCGGGAGTCGAGCAGTACTTC; abundance: few; j_gene: TRBJ2-7; v_gene: TRBV7-9; d_gene: TRBD2
CDR3aa: CASNSGVETQYF; CDR3nt: TGTGCCAGTAACTCGGGGGTGGAGACCCAGTACTTC; abundance: many; j_gene: TRBJ2-5; v_gene: TRBV25-1; d_gene: .
CDR3aa: CSARDRQGAKNIQYF; CDR3nt: TGCAGTGCTAGAGATCGACAGGGGGCGAAAAACATTCAGTACTTC; abundance: few; j_gene: TRBJ2-4; v_gene: TRBV20-1; d_gene: TRBD1
CDR3aa: CASSLGTSWFF; CDR3nt: TGTGCCAGCAGTTTAGGGACTAGCTGGTTCTTC; abundance: many; j_gene: TRBJ2-1; v_gene: TRBV12-3/TRBV12-4; d_gene: TRBD2